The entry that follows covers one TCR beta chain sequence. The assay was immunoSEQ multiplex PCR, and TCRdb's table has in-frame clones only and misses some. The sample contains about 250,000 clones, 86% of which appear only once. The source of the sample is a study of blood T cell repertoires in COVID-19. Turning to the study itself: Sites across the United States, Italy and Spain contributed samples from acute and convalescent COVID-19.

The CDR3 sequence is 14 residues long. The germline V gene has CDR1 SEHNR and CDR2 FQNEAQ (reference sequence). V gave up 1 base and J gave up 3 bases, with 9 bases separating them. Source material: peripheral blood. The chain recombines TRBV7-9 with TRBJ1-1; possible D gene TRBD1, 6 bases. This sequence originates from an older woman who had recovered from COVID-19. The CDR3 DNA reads TGTGCCAGCAGCTTAGTGGGGGCGTACACTGAAGCTTTCTTT. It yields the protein CASSLVGAYTEAFF.